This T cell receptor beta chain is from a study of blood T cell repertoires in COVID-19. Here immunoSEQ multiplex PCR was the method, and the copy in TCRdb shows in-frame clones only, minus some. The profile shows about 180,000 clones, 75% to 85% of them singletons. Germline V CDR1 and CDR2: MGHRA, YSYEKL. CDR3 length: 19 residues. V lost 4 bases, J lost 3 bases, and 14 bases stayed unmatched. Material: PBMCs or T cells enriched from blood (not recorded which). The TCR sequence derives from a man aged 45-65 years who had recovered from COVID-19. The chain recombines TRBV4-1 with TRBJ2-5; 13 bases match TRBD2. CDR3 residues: CASSRARTSGGFSEETQYF. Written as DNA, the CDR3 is TGCGCCAGCAGCCGGGCTCGGACTAGCGGGGGTTTTTCAGAAGAGACCCAGTACTTC.